This entry lists 27 T cell receptor beta chains sequenced from one sample in a study of blood T cells in healthy people across ages. Combining a sample-barcoded 5' primer with a J-beta primer mix, a second PCR ran for roughly 7 to 11 cycles. TCRdb passed the 5' RACE reads through MiXCR, listing each CDR3 protein once. The table includes about 690,000 distinct CDR3 sequences, roughly 43% detected once. Sequenced material: blood. All receptors come from a man older than 75 in good health.

This chain uses TRBV20-1 with TRBJ2-5; 9 bases fit TRBD1. The germline V gene has CDR1 DFQATT and CDR2 SNEGSKA (reference sequence). Trimming removed 7 bases from V and 4 bases from J; junction bases left unmatched: 10. The CDR3 is 14 residues long. CDR3 sequence (DNA): TGCAGTGACGCAACAGGGGGCGTAGGAGAGACCCAGTACTTC. Amino acid sequence: CSDATGGVGETQYF.

The CDR3 here is CASSLGFGEETQYF. In nucleotides, the CDR3 is TGTGCCAGCAGCTTAGGGTTTGGGGAAGAGACCCAGTACTTC. The chain uses TRBV7-2 and TRBJ2-5; D is ambiguous. Trimming stripped 1 base from V and 3 bases from J, with 9 bases between. The CDR3 extends over 14 amino acids. CDR1 SGHTA and CDR2 FQGNSA come from the germline V gene.

J is TRBJ2-7 and V is TRBV7-9, with 8 bases aligning to TRBD2. Germline values: CDR1 SEHNR, CDR2 FQNEAQ (reference sequence). The CDR3 has 18 amino acids. V lost 3 bases to trimming and J lost 7 bases; unmatched junction nucleotides: 20. The CDR3 region is CASSFKLAVVGDYNEQYF. For the CDR3, the DNA is TGTGCCAGCAGCTTCAAACTAGCGGTCGTCGGAGATTACAATGAGCAGTACTTC. Based on the CDR3 plus reference TRBV7-9 and TRBJ2-7, the full variable domain is DTGVSQNPRHKITKRGQNVTFRCDPISEHNRLYWYRQTLGQGPEFLTYFQNEAQLEKSRLLSDRFSAERPKGSFSTLEIQRTEQGDSAMYLCASSFKLAVVGDYNEQYFGPGTRLTVT.

This clonotype was counted only a few times. This chain links TRBV7-9 with TRBJ2-7; tentatively, D is TRBD1 (5 bases). This CDR3 region has 14 residues. The V gene lost 7 bases and the J gene lost 5 bases, with 18 bases spanning the gap. Germline CDR1 reads SEHNR; CDR2 reads FQNEAQ (reference sequence). CDR3 amino acids: CASTDDGASNEQYF. In nucleotides, the CDR3 is TGTGCCAGCACCGATGATGGGGCATCGAACGAGCAGTACTTC. Variable domain in full (rest from reference TRBV7-9 and TRBJ2-7): DTGVSQNPRHKITKRGQNVTFRCDPISEHNRLYWYRQTLGQGPEFLTYFQNEAQLEKSRLLSDRFSAERPKGSFSTLEIQRTEQGDSAMYLCASTDDGASNEQYFGPGTRLTVT.

This clonotype came up a few times. This sequence joins TRBV5-6 and TRBJ1-2; TRBD1 agrees at 7 bases. Unmatched junction bases numbered 6, after V lost 5 bases and J lost 2 bases. The CDR3 contains 14 residues. Germline loops: CDR1 SGHDT, CDR2 YYEEEE. The CDR3 protein is CASSLTGVNYGYTF. The CDR3 DNA sequence: TGTGCCAGCAGTCTAACAGGGGTGAACTATGGCTACACCTTC.

This clonotype was observed a few times. The CDR3 here is CASSQLEANKGSQYF. The DNA for the CDR3 is TGTGCCAGCAGCCAATTAGAGGCAAATAAGGGTTCGCAGTATTTT. The chain recombines TRBV4-2 with TRBJ2-3; D call uncertain. CDR1 and CDR2 (germline): LGHNA, YNFKEQ. The V gene lost 2 bases and the J gene lost 10 bases, with 19 bases spanning the gap. CDR3 size: 15 residues.

Comments on this clonotype: Possible read error: a much larger clone is one base away. The chain carries TRBV6-6 and TRBJ2-5, with 12 bases that match TRBD1. V shed 7 bases, J shed 11 bases, and the junction held 11 bases outside the gene matches. The CDR3 runs 14 residues. The V gene's germline CDR1 is MNHNY and CDR2 SVGAGI (reference sequence). CDR3: CASTVGQGAREQYF. The CDR3 DNA is TGTGCCAGCACTGTGGGACAGGGGGCTCGGGAGCAGTACTTC.

The rearrangement joins TRBV9 to TRBJ2-1; D perhaps matches TRBD2 (6 bases). The end of the DNA is better explained by TRBJ2-7, so the J call may be wrong. This CDR3 has 14 residues. Germline loops: CDR1 SGDLS, CDR2 YYNGEE. The DNA of the CDR3 is TGTGCCAGCGAGACGGGAGATGCCTACAATGAGCAGTACTTC. This codes for CASETGDAYNEQYF.

A few counts support this clonotype. V usage is TRBV21-1 and J usage is TRBJ1-2; TRBD1, the table's D call, was not compared with the DNA. TRBV21-1 is assigned pseudogene status. This CDR3 region has 16 residues. DNA for the CDR3: TGTGCCAGCACCGTAAAGGGGCAGGGTTTTGGCTATGGCTACACCTTC. It specifies CASTVKGQGFGYGYTF.

This chain links TRBV6-5 with TRBJ1-6; 7 nucleotides line up with TRBD1. CDR1 MNHEY and CDR2 SVGAGI come from the germline V gene. V shed 0 bases and J 7 bases; nucleotides not matched to a gene: 3. This CDR3 is built from 15 residues. The CDR3 reads CASSYSNRGNSPLHF. Here the CDR3 DNA reads TGTGCCAGCAGTTACTCGAACAGGGGAAATTCACCCCTCCACTTT.

The chain couples TRBV7-2 to TRBJ2-6; no firm D call. V shed 1 base and J shed 0 bases, with 7 bases lying between them. Germline assignment: CDR1 SGHTA and CDR2 FQGNSA. CDR3 length: 16 residues. CDR3 amino acids: CASSLDGISGANVLTF. As DNA, the CDR3 is TGTGCCAGCAGCTTAGACGGAATCTCTGGGGCCAACGTCCTGACTTTC. Supplemented by reference TRBV7-2 and TRBJ2-6, the full variable domain reads GAGVSQSPSNKVTEKGKDVELRCDPISGHTALYWYRQSLGQGLEFLIYFQGNSAPDKSGLPSDRFSAERTGGSVSTLTIQRTQQEDSAVYLCASSLDGISGANVLTFGAGSRLTVL.

This clonotype was picked up a small number of times. The chain joins TRBV7-2 to TRBJ2-7; 9 positions agree with TRBD2. V was pared by 2 bases and J by 3 bases, with 14 bases of the junction left unmatched. The CDR3 is 18 amino acids. CDR1 and CDR2 from the germline V gene are SGHTA and FQGNSA. CDR3 nucleotides: TGTGCCAGCAGCTTATTTGGTGGGATAGCGGGGGCGGGCTACGAGCAGTACTTC. Its translation: CASSLFGGIAGAGYEQYF.

J is TRBJ2-7 and V is TRBV4-1, with D uncertain. Per germline, CDR1 MGHRA and CDR2 YSYEKL. Trimming stripped 0 bases from V and 0 bases from J, with 15 bases between. This CDR3 is 17 amino acids long. Here the CDR3 reads CASSQDLIAPNSYEQYF. The CDR3 DNA follows: TGCGCCAGCAGCCAAGATCTTATCGCCCCAAACTCCTACGAGCAGTACTTC.

The J gene is TRBJ2-3, the V gene TRBV10-3; 10 bases agree with TRBD2. This CDR3 contains 16 residues. V trimming: 7 bases; J trimming: 2 bases; junction bases outside the gene matches: 9. From germline, CDR1 is ENHRY and CDR2 SYGVKD. The CDR3 bases are TGTGCCATCAACTCAGTAGCGGGGGGAAACACAGATACGCAGTATTTT. Its translation is CAINSVAGGNTDTQYF.

The V gene is TRBV20-1, the J gene TRBJ1-5, with TRBD1 matching 9 bases. The germline CDR1 and CDR2 sequences are DFQATT and SNEGSKA (reference sequence). V shed 0 bases, J shed 2 bases, and the junction held 8 bases outside the gene matches. The CDR3 sequence is 17 residues long. CDR3 region: CSARDPGTGYGNQPQHF. The CDR3 region has the DNA TGCAGTGCTAGAGATCCCGGGACAGGGTACGGCAATCAGCCCCAGCATTTT.

This clonotype was counted once. This chain uses TRBV12-3 or TRBV12-4 with TRBJ1-3; TRBD1 agrees at 7 bases. Trimming removed 6 bases from V and 3 bases from J; junction bases left unmatched: 5. The CDR3 runs to 14 residues. CDR3 DNA: TGTGCCAGCAGCTCGACAGGGTTTGGAAACACCATATATTTT. Its translation: CASSSTGFGNTIYF.

This chain connects TRBV20-1 to TRBJ2-5; 8 nucleotides line up with TRBD1. V was clipped by 0 bases and J by 5 bases; unmatched bases: 5. CDR1 and CDR2 (germline): DFQATT, SNEGSKA (reference sequence). The length of the CDR3 is 14 residues. The CDR3 here is CSAREDRVSETQYF. In nucleotides, the CDR3 is TGCAGTGCTAGAGAGGACAGGGTCTCGGAGACCCAGTACTTC.

The chain uses TRBV7-9 and TRBJ1-2; TRBD1 matches 8 bases. CDR3 length equals 15 residues. V was clipped by 2 bases and J by 1 base; unmatched bases: 3. Germline CDR1 reads SEHNR; CDR2 reads FQNEAQ (reference sequence). The CDR3, as DNA: TGTGCCAGCAGCTTACAGGGGGCTTTTAACTATGGCTACACCTTC. Amino acid sequence: CASSLQGAFNYGYTF.

Ten or more counts support this clonotype. The rearrangement joins TRBV4-2 to TRBJ2-7; 11 bases match TRBD1. Germline V gives CDR1 LGHNA, CDR2 YNFKEQ. The CDR3 extends over 15 amino acids. J was trimmed by 7 bases and V by 1 base; bases with no gene match: 6. Here the CDR3 DNA reads TGTGCCAGCAGCCAAGTCGGACAGGGGGCGGGTGAGCAGTACTTC. It translates to CASSQVGQGAGEQYF.

This clonotype was counted between two and nine times. The chain has TRBV9 and TRBJ2-5; 8 bases fit TRBD1. The CDR3 runs 15 residues. The germline V gene encodes CDR1 SGDLS and CDR2 YYNGEE. Losses at the gene ends were 3 bases for V and 5 bases for J; bases not matched to a gene: 9. The CDR3 sequence: CASSADQGAWETQYF. CDR3 in DNA: TGTGCCAGCAGCGCTGACCAGGGGGCGTGGGAGACCCAGTACTTC.

The chain has TRBV4-3 and TRBJ2-2; 10 bases align to TRBD1. The CDR3 is 17 residues long. Per germline, CDR1 LGHNA and CDR2 YSLEER. With V trimmed by 0 bases and J by 5 bases, 6 bases remained unmatched. CDR3 protein: CASSQDLGTGETGELFF. CDR3 sequence (DNA): TGCGCCAGCAGCCAAGATCTAGGGACAGGGGAAACCGGGGAGCTGTTTTTT.

This clonotype was found a few times. This rearrangement joins TRBV11-2 to TRBJ2-1, with 7 bases lining up with TRBD2. The germline gives CDR1 SGHAT, CDR2 FQNNGV. The CDR3 covers 13 residues. V lost 8 bases and J lost 3; bases outside the gene matches: 4. This CDR3 is CASQTSNYNEQFF. The CDR3 region has the DNA TGTGCCAGCCAGACTAGCAACTACAATGAGCAGTTCTTC.

As concerns this clonotype: A read error is possible here, since a much larger clone lies one base away. V and J are TRBV5-1 and TRBJ2-5, with a possible D match to TRBD2 (6 bases). The germline V gene encodes CDR1 SGHRS and CDR2 YFSETQ. CDR3 length: 14 residues. CDR3 bases: TGCGTCAGCAGCCCGCGGGGTTTGGGAGAGACCCAGTACTTC. Translation gives CVSSPRGLGETQYF.

The CDR3 DNA follows: TGTGCCAGCCGGACTAGCGGGAGAACGTTATCTGGGGCCAACGTCCTGACTTTC. Protein: CASRTSGRTLSGANVLTF. The gene calls are TRBV18 and TRBJ2-6; the match to TRBD2 covers 13 bases. V lost 8 bases, J lost 1 base, and 8 bases stayed unmatched. Germline values: CDR1 KGHSH, CDR2 LQKENI. The CDR3 contains 18 residues.

About this clonotype: Mismatch with germline at one junction end may stem from a read error. V and J are TRBV9 and TRBJ2-1; TRBD2 matches 9 bases. CDR1 is SGDLS and CDR2 is YYNGEE in the germline V gene. The CDR3 has 15 amino acids. CDR3 in DNA: TGTGCCAGCAGCGTAGTTGCGGGAGGGTACAATGAGCTGTTCTTC. This encodes CASSVVAGGYNELFF.

This chain joins TRBV4-3 and TRBJ2-7; D gene ambiguous. The CDR3 length is 14 residues. V dropped 0 bases and J dropped 1 base, with 7 bases sitting between them. Germline V lookup: CDR1 LGHNA, CDR2 YSLEER. CDR3 sequence reads: CASSQDDVSYEQYF. In DNA form, the CDR3 reads TGCGCCAGCAGCCAAGATGACGTATCCTACGAGCAGTACTTC.

This clonotype was counted a few times. The chain has TRBV7-3 and TRBJ2-1; a possible D gene is TRBD2 (6 bases). CDR1 is SGHTA, CDR2 FQGTGA, per germline. The CDR3 is made up of 16 amino acids. V dropped 5 bases and J dropped 3 bases, with 17 bases sitting between them. CDR3 DNA sequence: TGTGCCAGCAGCCCCTCGGCCGGGAGAGGCTACAATGAGCAGTTCTTC. Translated, it gives CASSPSAGRGYNEQFF.